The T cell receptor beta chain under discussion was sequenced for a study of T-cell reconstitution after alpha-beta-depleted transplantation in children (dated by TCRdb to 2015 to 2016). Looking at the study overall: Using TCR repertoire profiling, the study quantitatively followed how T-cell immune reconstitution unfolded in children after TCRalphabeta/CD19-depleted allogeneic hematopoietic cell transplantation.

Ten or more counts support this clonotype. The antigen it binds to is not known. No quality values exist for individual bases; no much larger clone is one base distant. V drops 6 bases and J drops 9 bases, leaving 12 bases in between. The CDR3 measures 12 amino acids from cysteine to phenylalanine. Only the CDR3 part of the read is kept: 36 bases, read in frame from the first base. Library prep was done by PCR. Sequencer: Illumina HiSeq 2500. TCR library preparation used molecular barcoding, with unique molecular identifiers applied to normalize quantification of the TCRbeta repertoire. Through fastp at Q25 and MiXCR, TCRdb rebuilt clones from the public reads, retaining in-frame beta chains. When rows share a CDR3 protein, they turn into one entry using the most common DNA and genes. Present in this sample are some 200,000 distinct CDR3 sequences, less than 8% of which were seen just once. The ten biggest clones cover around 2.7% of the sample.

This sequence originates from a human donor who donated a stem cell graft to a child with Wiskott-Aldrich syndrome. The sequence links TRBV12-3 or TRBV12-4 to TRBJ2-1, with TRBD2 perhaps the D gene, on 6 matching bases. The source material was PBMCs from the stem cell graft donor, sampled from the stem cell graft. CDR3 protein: CASRLARIEQFF. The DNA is TGTGCCAGCAGACTAGCCCGCATTGAGCAGTTCTTC.